These T cell receptor beta chains were read from a single sample in a study of response to subunit inactivated influenza vaccine. TCRdb re-called the RT-PCR reads through MiXCR, storing one row per CDR3 protein. The repertoire holds about 570,000 distinct CDR3 sequences, with around 11% as singletons. These same records also appear under a second study, on T cells expressing NK-cell markers.

The sequencing used PBMCs from blood, collected on the day of vaccination. Receptors originate from a middle-aged man who received an inactivated influenza vaccine. Each CDR3 is given with its conserved first and last residue.

v_gene: TRBV7-2; j_gene: TRBJ2-7; CDR3aa: CASSRGGGGYEQYF
v_gene: TRBV4-1; j_gene: TRBJ2-5; CDR3aa: CASSPTAAETQYF
v_gene: TRBV20-1; j_gene: TRBJ2-1; CDR3aa: CSAERTSGKDNEQFF
v_gene: TRBV16; j_gene: TRBJ2-3; CDR3aa: CASSPTTSGVTDTQYF
v_gene: TRBV5-6; j_gene: TRBJ2-3; CDR3aa: CASSLEARGRTDTQYF
v_gene: TRBV6-2/TRBV6-3; j_gene: TRBJ2-1; CDR3aa: CASSYTVSNEQFF
v_gene: TRBV19; j_gene: TRBJ2-5; CDR3aa: CASSIVGTVETQYF
v_gene: TRBV2; j_gene: TRBJ2-3; CDR3aa: CASSGTTLDTQYF
v_gene: TRBV12-3/TRBV12-4; j_gene: TRBJ2-7; CDR3aa: CASSTYYEQYF
v_gene: TRBV24-1; j_gene: TRBJ2-1; CDR3aa: CATSDRTSGAYNEQFF
v_gene: TRBV2; j_gene: TRBJ2-3; CDR3aa: CASTEPAGATDTQYF
v_gene: TRBV4-2; j_gene: TRBJ1-2; CDR3aa: CASSQDLNGINYGYTF
v_gene: TRBV29-1; j_gene: TRBJ2-1; CDR3aa: CSADSSGLSYNEQFF
v_gene: TRBV15; j_gene: TRBJ2-1; CDR3aa: CATSRDLEGNEQFF
v_gene: TRBV6-2/TRBV6-3; j_gene: TRBJ2-2; CDR3aa: CASSYLTGELFF
v_gene: TRBV6-2/TRBV6-3; j_gene: TRBJ2-2; CDR3aa: CASTLAGTGELFF
v_gene: TRBV27; j_gene: TRBJ2-5; CDR3aa: CASSLIGIPETQYF
v_gene: TRBV3-1; j_gene: TRBJ2-7; CDR3aa: CASSQDWRISYEQYF
v_gene: TRBV19; j_gene: TRBJ1-1; CDR3aa: CASRPGLMNTEAFF
v_gene: TRBV20-1; j_gene: TRBJ2-4; CDR3aa: CSASNRAKNIQYF
v_gene: TRBV5-6; j_gene: TRBJ2-2; CDR3aa: CASSLPSGSERELFF
v_gene: TRBV9; j_gene: TRBJ2-7; CDR3aa: CASSAGLPGGSPYEQYF
v_gene: TRBV15; j_gene: TRBJ2-3; CDR3aa: CATSRDRVTQYF
v_gene: TRBV29-1; j_gene: TRBJ2-6; CDR3aa: CSVQGPGANVLTF